This record looks at one T cell receptor beta chain sequence and its context. The source of the sample is a study of CD8+ T cells in alopecia areata. Across the study: After 6 to 18 months of tofacitinib, follow-up continued 6 months off drug.

In germline, CDR1 is SGHDT, CDR2 YYEEEE. The CDR3 is made up of 14 amino acids. V dropped 1 base and J dropped 7 bases, with 9 bases sitting between them. cDNA serving as the sequencing template came from extracted, reverse transcribed RNA. The data were produced by immunoSEQ multiplex PCR, yet TCRdb's version contains in-frame clones alone and is incomplete. In the table there are approximately 110,000 clones, approximately 55% of which are singletons. Treatment given: oral pan-JAK inhibitor, 5-10 mg twice daily. V and J are TRBV5-6 and TRBJ1-6, with a tentative D call TRBD1 (5 bases). The sequencing used CD4+ T cells sorted from blood, collected at week 24, from a patient treated with tofacitinib. This receptor was taken from a human donor with alopecia areata. CDR3 coding DNA: TGTGCCAGCAGCTTGAGAGGGACCAATTCACCCCTCCACTTT. Encoded protein: CASSLRGTNSPLHF.